This T cell receptor beta chain was identified in a study of OX40 agonist ivuxolimab in advanced cancers. On this clone itself: Antigen: not known.

Method: immunoSEQ multiplex PCR; TCRdb's copy keeps in-frame clones and lacks some. The repertoire includes fewer than 70,000 clones, less than 95% of them detected once, and around 0.4% sits in the top ten. This CDR3 is 11 amino acids long. The ends were cut back, 0 bases at V and 6 bases at J, with 2 bases in the middle. Germline V gives CDR1 SGHVS, CDR2 FNYEAQ. Findings and limits, study-wide: Several nonresponders also turned out to have low normalized T-cell clonal expansion.

This TCR derives from an adult with an advanced solid tumor such as melanoma, head and neck, liver or kidney cancer. The chain employs TRBV7-6 and TRBJ2-5; D ambiguous. The material was CD4+ or CD8+ T cells sorted from blood, obtained in a trial of the OX40 agonist ivuxolimab. The CDR3 sequence is CASSLAQTQYF. CDR3 nucleotides: TGTGCCAGCAGCTTAGCGCAGACCCAGTACTTC.